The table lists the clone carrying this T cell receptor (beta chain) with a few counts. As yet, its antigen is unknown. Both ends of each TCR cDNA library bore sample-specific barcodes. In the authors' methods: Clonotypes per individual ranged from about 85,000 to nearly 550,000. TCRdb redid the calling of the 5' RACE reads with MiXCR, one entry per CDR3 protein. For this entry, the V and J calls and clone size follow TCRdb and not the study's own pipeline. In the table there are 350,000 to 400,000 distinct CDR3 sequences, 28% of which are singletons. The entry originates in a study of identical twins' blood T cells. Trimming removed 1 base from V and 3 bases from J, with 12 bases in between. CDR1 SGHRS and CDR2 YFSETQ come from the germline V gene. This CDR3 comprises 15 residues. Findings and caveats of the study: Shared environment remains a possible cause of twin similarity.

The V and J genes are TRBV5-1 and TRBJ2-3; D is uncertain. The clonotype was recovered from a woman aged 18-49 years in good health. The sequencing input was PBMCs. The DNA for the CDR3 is TGCGCCAGCAGCTTGAATGAGCAGCTTACAGATACGCAGTATTTT. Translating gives CASSLNEQLTDTQYF.